Presented here are 23 T cell receptor beta chains from one specimen sequenced in a study of Ad26.COV2.S vaccination and SARS-CoV-2 variants. Regarding treatment: roughly 18 received Ad26.COV2.S at low or high dose, single or two shots; roughly five received placebo; per-sample allocation not given. Sampling was performed 63 days after the first vaccine or placebo injection. The assay was immunoSEQ multiplex PCR, and TCRdb's table has in-frame clones only and misses some. The sample includes hundreds of thousands of clones, 86% seen only once; the top ten take around 10%. The source material was peripheral blood, sampled in a trial of Ad26.COV2.S vaccine versus placebo. The receptor set was obtained from a person between 18 and 65 years old who received the Ad26.COV2.S COVID-19 vaccine or a placebo.

DNA of the CDR3: TGTGCCAGCAAGACACAGGCCTCCTACAATGAGCAGTTCTTC. This codes for CASKTQASYNEQFF. The chain joins TRBV7-8 to TRBJ2-1; perhaps TRBD1 as D (5 bases). V was pared by 7 bases and J by 0 bases, with 10 bases between. CDR3 size: 14 residues. CDR1 and CDR2 from the germline V gene are SGHVS and FQNEAQ.

This clone was observed a few times. The genes are TRBV18 and TRBJ2-7; D remains ambiguous. CDR1 and CDR2 from the germline V gene are KGHSH and LQKENI. The V end was cut by 0 bases, the J end by 3 bases, with 6 bases between. There are 13 residues in the CDR3. CDR3 protein: CASSPPTHYEQYF. The CDR3 region has the DNA TGTGCCAGCTCACCACCGACACACTACGAGCAGTACTTC.

The rearrangement uses TRBV12-5 and TRBJ2-3; the match to TRBD2 covers 12 bases. V lost 5 bases, J lost 6 bases, and 6 bases stayed unmatched. In germline, CDR1 is LGHNT, CDR2 FRNRAP. The CDR3 covers 15 residues. The chain's CDR3 is CASGPSGRAADTQYF. CDR3 nucleotide sequence: TGTGCTAGTGGTCCTAGCGGGAGGGCCGCGGATACGCAGTATTTT.

The CDR3 DNA is TGTGCCAGCAGCGCCGGGGACACCAGCAGGACCGGGGAGCTGTTTTTT. It yields the protein CASSAGDTSRTGELFF. The V call is TRBV3-1 (or the pseudogene TRBV3-2), the J call TRBJ2-2; D may be TRBD1 (6 bases). The V and J ends lost 5 bases and 5 bases respectively, with 18 bases between them. CDR3 length: 16 amino acids. Germline V CDR1 and CDR2: LGHDT, YNNKEL (reference sequence).

The chain couples TRBV4-3 to TRBJ2-7; 10 bases are a match to TRBD1. CDR1 and CDR2 (germline): LGHNA, YSLEER. The CDR3 length is 15 residues. V trimming: 4 bases; J trimming: 3 bases; junction bases outside the gene matches: 6. CDR3 protein: CASSPGTGDNYEQYF. CDR3 DNA: TGCGCCAGCAGCCCCGGGACAGGGGACAACTACGAGCAGTACTTC.

This chain joins TRBV10-3 and TRBJ1-6; D is perhaps TRBD1 (5 bases). CDR1 and CDR2 from the germline V gene are ENHRY and SYGVKD. V lost 10 bases, J lost 8 bases, and 24 bases lay in between. The CDR3 is 16 residues long. The CDR3 DNA follows: TGTGCCACCCAAGGGAGGGGAACGATGGTTGATTCACCCCTCCACTTT. It specifies CATQGRGTMVDSPLHF.

This clone was seen just once. V is TRBV3-1 (or the pseudogene TRBV3-2) and J is TRBJ1-4, with D unclear. With 1 base removed from V and 0 bases from J, the gap between germline ends came to 12 bases. The germline V gene has CDR1 LGHDT and CDR2 YNNKEL (reference sequence). The CDR3 is 17 residues long. CDR3 sequence (DNA): TGTGCCAGCAGCCAAGCCAGTTCCCTGTCAACTAATGAAAAACTGTTTTTT. Protein sequence: CASSQASSLSTNEKLFF.

The chain recombines TRBV7-2 with TRBJ1-1; D gene unclear. Germline V gives CDR1 SGHTA, CDR2 FQGNSA. The CDR3 totals 15 residues. Trimming took off 1 base at V and 0 bases at J, with 9 bases between the two ends. CDR3 nucleotide sequence: TGTGCCAGCAGCTTAGATGGTCACATGAACACTGAAGCTTTCTTT. Protein product: CASSLDGHMNTEAFF. The variable domain in full, completed from reference TRBV7-2 and TRBJ1-1, reads GAGVSQSPSNKVTEKGKDVELRCDPISGHTALYWYRQSLGQGLEFLIYFQGNSAPDKSGLPSDRFSAERTGGSVSTLTIQRTQQEDSAVYLCASSLDGHMNTEAFFGQGTRLTVV.

The chain links TRBV19 to TRBJ1-4; D not certain. Trimming removed 6 bases from V and 14 bases from J, with 22 bases in between. This CDR3 is built from 14 residues. CDR1 is LNHDA and CDR2 is SQIVND in the germline V gene (reference sequence). The CDR3 DNA reads TGTGCCAGTAGCTACACCCAGCTGCCCGAAACCCTGTTTTTT. Translation: CASSYTQLPETLFF. The full variable domain, its missing parts supplied by reference TRBV19 and TRBJ1-4, is DGGITQSPKYLFRKEGQNVTLSCEQNLNHDAMYWYRQDPGQGLRLIYYSQIVNDFQKGDIAEGYSVSREKKESFPLTVTSAQKNPTAFYLCASSYTQLPETLFFGSGTQLSVL.

The chain carries TRBV6-2 or TRBV6-3 and TRBJ2-3; TRBD2 matches at 8 bases. With V trimmed by 0 bases and J by 5 bases, 10 bases remained unmatched. From germline, CDR1 is MNHEY and CDR2 SVGEGT. CDR3 length: 17 amino acids. CDR3 DNA: TGTGCCAGCAGTTACTCGTTGACGGGGGGGCAAAGAGATACGCAGTATTTT. It encodes CASSYSLTGGQRDTQYF.

V and J are TRBV28 and TRBJ1-2; 8 nucleotides match TRBD1. The V gene end was trimmed by 6 bases and the J gene end by 3 bases; junction bases not matched to a gene: 9. This CDR3 contains 15 residues. Per the germline V gene, CDR1 is MDHEN and CDR2 is SYDVKM. The CDR3 DNA follows: TGTGCCAGCAGGGCCGGGACAGGCTCTTACTATGGCTACACCTTC. It specifies CASRAGTGSYYGYTF.

The chain uses TRBV19 and TRBJ1-2; 7 bases map to TRBD1. The CDR3 is made up of 13 amino acids. Unmatched junction bases numbered 6, after V lost 7 bases and J lost 4 bases. CDR1 is LNHDA, CDR2 SQIVND, per germline (reference sequence). The CDR3: CASTPRDSYGYTF. CDR3 DNA: TGTGCCAGTACCCCTCGGGACAGCTATGGCTACACCTTC.

This clone was found once. This sequence joins TRBV24-1 and TRBJ2-1, with D perhaps matching TRBD1 (6 bases). The CDR3 consists of 18 residues. Germline CDR1 KGHDR, CDR2 SFDVKD. The V end was cut by 4 bases, the J end by 3 bases, with 21 bases between. The CDR3, as DNA: TGTGCCACCAGTGACCGTGCGTTGAGCACAGGGTACTACAATGAGCAGTTCTTC. Its translation: CATSDRALSTGYYNEQFF.

The chain links TRBV7-2 to TRBJ2-7, with 14 bases lining up with TRBD2. Germline CDR1 SGHTA, CDR2 FQGNSA. Trimming cost V 5 bases and J 6 bases; bases outside gene matches: 6. The CDR3 is 15 residues long. The CDR3 region has the DNA TGTGCCAGCAGCCATCGACTAGCGGGAGGGGGCGAGCAGTACTTC. Translated, it gives CASSHRLAGGGEQYF.

This rearrangement joins TRBV28 to TRBJ2-5; 11 bases agree with TRBD2. Trimming at V came to 5 bases and at J to 2 bases, leaving 4 bases not matched to a gene. This CDR3 region has 15 residues. Looked up from germline, CDR1 is MDHEN and CDR2 is SYDVKM. CDR3 residues: CASSPGTSGQETQYF. The CDR3 region has the DNA TGTGCCAGCAGTCCAGGGACTAGCGGACAAGAGACCCAGTACTTC.

This chain uses TRBV28 with TRBJ1-2; D may be TRBD1 (6 bases). Per germline, CDR1 MDHEN and CDR2 SYDVKM. The CDR3 is 11 amino acids. Between the trimmed V and J ends, which lost 4 bases and 6 bases, there was a span of 6 bases. The CDR3 region is CASSYRDGYTF. The CDR3 DNA follows: TGTGCCAGCAGTTACAGGGATGGCTACACCTTC.

This clone was picked up one time. The chain couples TRBV7-2 to TRBJ1-1; D is uncertain. The CDR3 has 14 residues. Germline values: CDR1 SGHTA, CDR2 FQGNSA. Trimming pared 0 bases from V and 8 bases from J, leaving 13 bases between. The CDR3 reads CASSLARSTPEAFF. CDR3 DNA sequence: TGTGCCAGCAGCTTAGCCCGGTCAACACCCGAAGCTTTCTTT.

This clone was detected a few times. The V and J genes are TRBV19 and TRBJ2-1; 7 nucleotides align to TRBD1. V lost 6 bases, J lost 2 bases, and 4 bases stayed unmatched. Germline CDR1 is LNHDA and CDR2 is SQIVND (reference sequence). The CDR3 is 14 residues long. In nucleotides, the CDR3 is TGTGCCAGTAGGGCAGGGGGTACCTACAATGAGCAGTTCTTC. Its translation: CASRAGGTYNEQFF.

V gene TRBV3-1 (or the pseudogene TRBV3-2) combines with J gene TRBJ2-7, with unresolved D. This CDR3 spans 13 amino acids. Germline CDR1 LGHDT, CDR2 YNNKEL (reference sequence). V was clipped by 4 bases and J by 7 bases, with 14 bases between them. CDR3 nucleotides: TGTGCCAGCAGCCTACTTTCCCCTAGTGAGCAGTACTTC. Translating gives CASSLLSPSEQYF.

This rearrangement joins TRBV14 to TRBJ1-1; D is ambiguous. V was shortened by 3 bases and J by 1 base, with 9 bases between the two germline ends. Looked up from germline, CDR1 is SGHDN and CDR2 is FVKESK. This CDR3 region has 14 residues. CDR3 residues: CASSHRRQNTEAFF. In DNA form, the CDR3 reads TGTGCCAGCAGCCACCGACGGCAGAACACTGAAGCTTTCTTT.

This clone was counted a single time. The rearrangement links TRBV21-1 to TRBJ2-7. TRBV21-1 represents a pseudogene. The CDR3 consists of 15 residues. The CDR3 DNA is TGTGCCAGCAGCAAAGCGCTTTGGGGGGCCGACGAGCAGTACTTC. It translates to CASSKALWGADEQYF.

The J gene is TRBJ2-1, the V gene TRBV6-5, with a tentative D call TRBD2 (6 bases). Between the trimmed V and J ends, which lost 7 bases and 10 bases, there was a span of 23 bases. The CDR3 is made up of 15 amino acids. Per the germline V gene, CDR1 is MNHEY and CDR2 is SVGAGI. The DNA of the CDR3 is TGTGCCAGCACCGCCGGGGAAGGGCGAGGAGGGGAGCAGTTCTTC. This translates into CASTAGEGRGGEQFF.

The chain has TRBV6-5 and TRBJ1-1, with D unresolved. Per the germline V gene, CDR1 is MNHEY and CDR2 is SVGAGI. The CDR3 spans 14 residues. Between the trimmed V and J ends, which lost 6 bases and 1 base, there was a span of 12 bases. The DNA of the CDR3 is TGTGCCAGCAGAAAAGAAGCCCCGAACACTGAAGCTTTCTTT. Protein: CASRKEAPNTEAFF.